The next 5 T cell receptor beta chains were all read from a single sample in a study of cytomegalovirus exposure and HLA in healthy donors. Use of 60 Vbeta and 13 Jbeta primers characterized the PCR. Produced via immunoSEQ multiplex PCR; TCRdb's table is partial and in-frame only. The data show 150,000 to 200,000 clones, with around 83% seen just once and less than 5% held by the top ten. The sample comprised PBMCs. Receptors were obtained from a man over 45 in good health and CMV-seropositive.

The chain uses TRBV9 and TRBJ2-3; a weak D match, TRBD2 (5 bases). CDR3 length: 13 amino acids. V lost 3 bases and J 5 bases, leaving 10 bases between the germline ends. In germline, CDR1 is SGDLS, CDR2 YYNGEE. CDR3 region: CASSGTLLDTQYF. In DNA form, the CDR3 reads TGTGCCAGCAGCGGGACTTTGCTAGATACGCAGTATTTT.

This sequence joins TRBV2 and TRBJ2-5; 11 bases are a match to TRBD1. This CDR3 has 13 amino acids. The trim removed 6 bases at V and 9 bases at J, leaving 6 bases unmatched. The germline V gene has CDR1 SNHLY and CDR2 FYNNEI. The CDR3 region has the DNA TGTGCCAGCAGGACCGGGACAGGGGGTCCCCAGTACTTC. It encodes CASRTGTGGPQYF.

The chain is built from TRBV10-3 and TRBJ2-1; TRBD1 matches 7 bases. Germline CDR1 ENHRY, CDR2 SYGVKD. V dropped 4 bases and J dropped 2; count of bases not matched to a gene: 5. The CDR3 is 15 amino acids. The CDR3 spells CAISGQGEAYNEQFF. CDR3 nucleotide sequence: TGTGCCATCAGTGGCCAGGGGGAAGCCTACAATGAGCAGTTCTTC.

The gene calls are TRBV7-2 and TRBJ2-7; D unclear. The CDR3 is 14 residues long. Trimming left V 1 base short and J 0 bases short, with 7 bases between. In germline, CDR1 is SGHTA, CDR2 FQGNSA. The CDR3 region has the DNA TGTGCCAGCAGCTTAGACCGCAGCTCCTACGAGCAGTACTTC. Its protein is CASSLDRSSYEQYF.

The chain joins TRBV7-6 to TRBJ1-1, with unresolved D. The CDR3 has 15 amino acids. The germline gives CDR1 SGHVS, CDR2 FNYEAQ. Trimming pared 0 bases from V and 5 bases from J, leaving 13 bases between. The CDR3: CASSLALHGRTEAFF. CDR3 DNA: TGTGCCAGCAGCTTAGCGCTACATGGGAGAACTGAAGCTTTCTTT. Based on the CDR3 plus reference TRBV7-6 and TRBJ1-1, the full variable domain is GAGVSQSPRYKVTKRGQDVALRCDPISGHVSLYWYRQALGQGPEFLTYFNYEAQQDKSGLPNDRFSAERPEGSISTLTIQRTEQRDSAMYRCASSLALHGRTEAFFGQGTRLTVV.